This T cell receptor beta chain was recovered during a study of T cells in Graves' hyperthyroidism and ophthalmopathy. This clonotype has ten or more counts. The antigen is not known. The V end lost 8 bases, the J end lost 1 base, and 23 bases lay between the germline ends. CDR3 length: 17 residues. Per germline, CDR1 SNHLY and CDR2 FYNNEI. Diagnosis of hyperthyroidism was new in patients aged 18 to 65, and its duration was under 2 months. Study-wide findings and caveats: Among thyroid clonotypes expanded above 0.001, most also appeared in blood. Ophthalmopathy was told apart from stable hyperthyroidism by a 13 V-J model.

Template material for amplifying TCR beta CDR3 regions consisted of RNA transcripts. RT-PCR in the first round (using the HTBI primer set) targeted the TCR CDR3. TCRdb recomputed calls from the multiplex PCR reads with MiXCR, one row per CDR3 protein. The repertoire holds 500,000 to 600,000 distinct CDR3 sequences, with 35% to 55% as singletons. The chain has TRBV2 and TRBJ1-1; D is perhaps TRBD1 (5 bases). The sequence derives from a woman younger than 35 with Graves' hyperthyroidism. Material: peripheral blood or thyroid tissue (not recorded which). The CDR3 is CASSPGAGIRRNTEAFF. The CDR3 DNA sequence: TGTGCCAGCTCTCCCGGGGCAGGGATACGTAGGAACACTGAAGCTTTCTTT.